These T cell receptor beta chains were read from a single sample in a study of blood T cell repertoires in COVID-19. This table comes from immunoSEQ multiplex PCR, and its TCRdb copy is limited to in-frame clones, with some not included. The data show roughly 52,000 clones, with about nine tenths seen just once and approximately 8% held by the top ten. The sample comprised peripheral blood. These receptor sequences come from a man aged 55 to 70 with active COVID-19. CDR3s include the opening cysteine and the closing phenylalanine or tryptophan. D genes are given only for firm matches. Clone size, where shown, is once, few, many, or a class for clones that have expanded.

v_call: TRBV10-1; cdr3_length: 14; d_call: -; clone_size: -; j_call: TRBJ1-1; cdr3_nt: TGCGCCAGCAGTGATACAGGGAGGGACACTGAAGCTTTCTTT; cdr3_aa: CASSDTGRDTEAFF
v_call: TRBV11-2; cdr3_length: 14; d_call: TRBD1; clone_size: -; j_call: TRBJ2-1; cdr3_nt: TGTGCCAGCAGCGCCCCGGGACAGAACAATGAGCAGTTCTTC; cdr3_aa: CASSAPGQNNEQFF
v_call: TRBV11-2; cdr3_length: 15; d_call: TRBD1; clone_size: -; j_call: TRBJ2-5; cdr3_nt: TGTGCCAGCAGCCCAGGACAGGTCAGGTCAGGGACCCAGTACTTC; cdr3_aa: CASSPGQVRSGTQYF
v_call: TRBV4-2; cdr3_length: 19; d_call: TRBD1; clone_size: -; j_call: TRBJ1-3; cdr3_nt: TGTGCCAGCAGCCAAGATCTGACAGGGATCCAAATCTCTGGAAACACCATATATTTT; cdr3_aa: CASSQDLTGIQISGNTIYF
v_call: TRBV19; cdr3_length: 19; d_call: TRBD2; clone_size: -; j_call: TRBJ2-2; cdr3_nt: TGTGCCAGTAATGTCCCCCCCACTAGCGGGGGGTGGAACACCGGGGAGCTGTTTTTT; cdr3_aa: CASNVPPTSGGWNTGELFF
v_call: TRBV18; cdr3_length: 16; d_call: -; clone_size: -; j_call: TRBJ1-5; cdr3_nt: TGTGCCAGCTCACCACCGAGGGAGGGTAGCAATCAGCCCCAGCATTTT; cdr3_aa: CASSPPREGSNQPQHF
v_call: TRBV5-6; cdr3_length: 15; d_call: -; clone_size: -; j_call: TRBJ1-3; cdr3_nt: TGTGCCAGCAGCTTGAGAGGCCTCTCTGGAAACACCATATATTTT; cdr3_aa: CASSLRGLSGNTIYF
v_call: TRBV6-2/TRBV6-3; cdr3_length: 14; d_call: TRBD2; clone_size: -; j_call: TRBJ2-7; cdr3_nt: TGTGCCAGCAGTTTAACTAGCGGCTTTTACGAGCAGTACTTC; cdr3_aa: CASSLTSGFYEQYF
v_call: TRBV28; cdr3_length: 14; d_call: -; clone_size: -; j_call: TRBJ1-1; cdr3_nt: TGTGCCAGCAGTTTGGGAGGGATGAACACTGAAGCTTTCTTT; cdr3_aa: CASSLGGMNTEAFF
v_call: TRBV7-8; cdr3_length: 14; d_call: TRBD2; clone_size: -; j_call: TRBJ2-2; cdr3_nt: TGTGCCAGCAGCCGGACTAGGAACACCGGGGAGCTGTTTTTT; cdr3_aa: CASSRTRNTGELFF
v_call: TRBV5-1; cdr3_length: 14; d_call: -; clone_size: -; j_call: TRBJ2-5; cdr3_nt: TGCGCCAGCAGCTTGGTACAGGGTGAAGAGACCCAGTACTTC; cdr3_aa: CASSLVQGEETQYF
v_call: TRBV3-1/TRBV3-2; cdr3_length: 11; d_call: -; clone_size: -; j_call: TRBJ1-1; cdr3_nt: TGTGCCAGCAGCCAAACGGAGAAAGCTTTCTTT; cdr3_aa: CASSQTEKAFF
v_call: TRBV25-1; cdr3_length: 13; d_call: TRBD1; clone_size: -; j_call: TRBJ1-1; cdr3_nt: TGTGCCAGCAGCATACAGGGGTACACTGAAGCTTTCTTT; cdr3_aa: CASSIQGYTEAFF
v_call: TRBV5-1; cdr3_length: 15; d_call: -; clone_size: -; j_call: TRBJ1-5; cdr3_nt: TGCGCCAGCAGCTCCCACAGGGTTAGCAATCAGCCCCAGCATTTT; cdr3_aa: CASSSHRVSNQPQHF
v_call: TRBV24-1; cdr3_length: 16; d_call: TRBD2; clone_size: few; j_call: TRBJ2-1; cdr3_nt: TGTGCCACCAGTGACCGATGGACTAGCGGGATCAATGAGCAGTTCTTC; cdr3_aa: CATSDRWTSGINEQFF
v_call: TRBV12-3/TRBV12-4; cdr3_length: 13; d_call: -; clone_size: -; j_call: TRBJ2-3; cdr3_nt: TGTGCCAGCAGTTGGGGAGGTGCAGATACGCAGTATTTT; cdr3_aa: CASSWGGADTQYF
v_call: TRBV11-3; cdr3_length: 16; d_call: TRBD2; clone_size: -; j_call: TRBJ2-1; cdr3_nt: TGTGCCAGCAGCTTAAAACTAGCGGGAGGGGATAAAGAGCAGTTCTTC; cdr3_aa: CASSLKLAGGDKEQFF
v_call: TRBV11-2; cdr3_length: 11; d_call: -; clone_size: -; j_call: TRBJ2-1; cdr3_nt: TGTGCCAGCAGCTTTGCGAATGAGCAGTTCTTC; cdr3_aa: CASSFANEQFF
v_call: TRBV7-3; cdr3_length: 13; d_call: -; clone_size: -; j_call: TRBJ1-1; cdr3_nt: TGTGCCAGCAGCTACAACATGAACACTGAAGCTTTCTTT; cdr3_aa: CASSYNMNTEAFF
v_call: TRBV5-1; cdr3_length: 13; d_call: -; clone_size: -; j_call: TRBJ2-7; cdr3_nt: TGCGCCAGCAGCTTAGGAGAGCCGGGCGAGCAGTACTTC; cdr3_aa: CASSLGEPGEQYF
v_call: TRBV19; cdr3_length: 15; d_call: TRBD1; clone_size: -; j_call: TRBJ2-2; cdr3_nt: TGTGCCAGTAAACCCCCCGGGACAGTGGTTGAGGAGCTGTTTTTT; cdr3_aa: CASKPPGTVVEELFF
v_call: TRBV11-2; cdr3_length: 15; d_call: TRBD2; clone_size: -; j_call: TRBJ2-1; cdr3_nt: TGTGCCAGCAGCTTGGGCCTAGCGGCTTACAATGAGCAGTTCTTC; cdr3_aa: CASSLGLAAYNEQFF
v_call: TRBV29-1; cdr3_length: 13; d_call: TRBD1; clone_size: -; j_call: TRBJ2-3; cdr3_nt: TGCAGCGCCGGGACAGCTAGCACAGATACGCAGTATTTT; cdr3_aa: CSAGTASTDTQYF
v_call: TRBV29-1; cdr3_length: 11; d_call: -; clone_size: -; j_call: TRBJ1-2; cdr3_nt: TGCAGCGGGACAGATAACTATGGCTACACCTTC; cdr3_aa: CSGTDNYGYTF
v_call: TRBV29-1; cdr3_length: 17; d_call: TRBD2; clone_size: -; j_call: TRBJ2-3; cdr3_nt: TGCAGCGTTGAGTCGAACGGACTAGCGGGATTCGCAGATACGCAGTATTTT; cdr3_aa: CSVESNGLAGFADTQYF